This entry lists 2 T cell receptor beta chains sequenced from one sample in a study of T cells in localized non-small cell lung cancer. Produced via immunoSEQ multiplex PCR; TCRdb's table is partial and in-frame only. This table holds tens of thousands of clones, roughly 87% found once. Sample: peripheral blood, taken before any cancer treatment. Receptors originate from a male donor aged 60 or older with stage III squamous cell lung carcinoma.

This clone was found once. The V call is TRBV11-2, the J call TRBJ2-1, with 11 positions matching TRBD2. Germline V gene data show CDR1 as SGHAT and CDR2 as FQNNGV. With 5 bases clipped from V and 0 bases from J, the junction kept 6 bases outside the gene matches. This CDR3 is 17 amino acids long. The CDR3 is CASSPGLAASSYNEQFF. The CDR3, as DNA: TGTGCCAGCAGCCCGGGACTAGCGGCATCCTCCTACAATGAGCAGTTCTTC.

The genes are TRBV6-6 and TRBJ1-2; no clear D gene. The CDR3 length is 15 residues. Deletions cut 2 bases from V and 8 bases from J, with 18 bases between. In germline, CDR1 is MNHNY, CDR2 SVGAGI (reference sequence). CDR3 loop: CASSYRGETRGGYTF. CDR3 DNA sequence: TGTGCCAGCAGTTACCGCGGCGAGACGCGGGGAGGCTACACCTTC.